The 16 T cell receptor beta chains reported below all come from one sample, sequenced in a study of blood T cells in healthy people across ages. Through a sample-barcoded 5' primer and a J-beta primer mix, a second PCR was run for roughly 6 to 12 cycles. TCRdb used MiXCR to reprocess the 5' RACE reads, holding one entry per CDR3 protein. In the table there are about 760,000 distinct CDR3 sequences, 45% to 70% of which are singletons. The sample was blood. The source is a man between 40 and 49 years old in good health.

This clonotype was recorded once. This chain joins TRBV24-1 and TRBJ2-3; D not certain. V dropped 4 bases and J dropped 0 bases, with 13 bases sitting between them. The CDR3 consists of 16 residues. Germline CDR1 KGHDR, CDR2 SFDVKD. The CDR3 spells CATSEPTHFSTDTQYF. The CDR3 nucleotides read TGTGCCACCAGTGAGCCGACACATTTTAGCACAGATACGCAGTATTTT.

There are a few counts of this clonotype. This sequence joins TRBV7-8 and TRBJ1-2; 8 bases agree with TRBD1. Trimming took 8 bases from V and 5 from J; bases not matched to a gene: 16. Per germline, CDR1 SGHVS and CDR2 FQNEAQ. The CDR3 extends over 16 amino acids. CDR3 sequence reads: CASGGGQGGRLYGYTF. The CDR3 DNA is TGTGCCAGCGGAGGTGGACAGGGAGGTAGATTATATGGCTACACCTTC. Full variable domain (rest looked up from reference TRBV7-8 and TRBJ1-2): GAGVSQSPRYKVAKRGQDVALRCDPISGHVSLFWYQQALGQGPEFLTYFQNEAQLDKSGLPSDRFFAERPEGSVSTLKIQRTQQEDSAVYLCASGGGQGGRLYGYTFGSGTRLTVV.

The V gene is TRBV20-1, the J gene TRBJ1-5; D unclear. Trimming pared 3 bases from V and 9 bases from J, leaving 12 bases between. This CDR3 is built from 12 residues. Germline CDR1 is DFQATT and CDR2 is SNEGSKA (reference sequence). The CDR3 spells CSAREGSRPQHF. The CDR3 bases are TGCAGTGCTAGGGAGGGCAGTCGGCCCCAGCATTTT.

On this clonotype: One junction end does not reproduce the germline sequence, and a read error may be involved. The chain has TRBV27 and TRBJ1-2; D perhaps matches TRBD1 (6 bases). There are 13 residues in the CDR3. Per germline, CDR1 MNHEY and CDR2 SMNVEV (reference sequence). CDR3 sequence: CAGSQTGSYGYTF. In nucleotides, the CDR3 is TGTGCCGGCAGCCAAACAGGGAGCTATGGCTACACCTTC.

The rearrangement uses TRBV5-5 and TRBJ1-1, with D maybe TRBD1 (5 bases). The V gene's germline CDR1 is SGHKS and CDR2 YYEKEE (reference sequence). Trimming pared 2 bases from V and 1 base from J, leaving 12 bases between. The CDR3 runs 15 residues. CDR3 nucleotide sequence: TGTGCCAGCAGCTTTTACTCCGGGACGAACACTGAAGCTTTCTTT. It yields the protein CASSFYSGTNTEAFF.

This clonotype was detected a few times. The chain joins TRBV29-1 to TRBJ2-1; 7 bases align to TRBD2. With 3 bases clipped from V and 8 bases from J, the junction kept 7 bases outside the gene matches. Germline values: CDR1 SQVTM, CDR2 ANQGSEA. The CDR3 is made up of 13 amino acids. CDR3 protein: CSVEGGSRYEQFF. As DNA, the CDR3 is TGCAGCGTTGAGGGCGGGAGTAGATATGAGCAGTTCTTC.

A word on this clonotype: The germline gene is not matched at one end of the junction; a read error may be the cause. V gene TRBV12-3 or TRBV12-4 combines with J gene TRBJ2-1; 10 bases fit TRBD2. CDR3 length: 16 residues. For the CDR3, the DNA is TGTGCCAGCAGTTTGGGAGCGGGGGGGGACTTAAATGGGCAGTTCTTC. This codes for CASSLGAGGDLNGQFF.

The chain couples TRBV7-2 to TRBJ2-3; either TRBD1 or TRBD2 may fit D (5 bases each). Germline V gives CDR1 SGHTA, CDR2 FQGNSA. This CDR3 comprises 16 residues. V was clipped by 1 base and J by 2 bases, with 13 bases between them. The CDR3 region has the DNA TGTGCCAGCAGCTTAGATCGGGACGGGAACACAGATACGCAGTATTTT. Its translation: CASSLDRDGNTDTQYF.

The V and J genes are TRBV12-3 or TRBV12-4 and TRBJ1-1; 10 bases are a match to TRBD1. The CDR3 is made up of 13 amino acids. V lost 6 bases, J lost 6 bases, and 4 bases stayed unmatched. This chain's CDR3 is CASRGTGEAEAFF. The CDR3 nucleotides read TGTGCCAGCAGGGGGACAGGGGAGGCTGAAGCTTTCTTT.

This clonotype occurred a few times. The CDR3 DNA sequence: TGTGCCAGCAGTGAAGGGCCCTATAGGTTCTTC. Residues: CASSEGPYRFF. The chain combines TRBV6-1 with TRBJ2-1; D remains ambiguous. This CDR3 region has 11 residues. Germline V gene data show CDR1 as MNHNS and CDR2 as SASEGT. Trimming removed 1 base at V and 15 bases at J, with 10 bases between.

V is TRBV4-2 and J is TRBJ1-4; D is unresolved. Germline V gene data show CDR1 as LGHNA and CDR2 as YNFKEQ. V was trimmed by 0 bases and J by 0 bases, leaving 11 bases between them. The CDR3 contains 17 residues. CDR3 loop: CASSQDGVGATNEKLFF. The CDR3 bases are TGTGCCAGCAGCCAAGACGGAGTGGGAGCAACTAATGAAAAACTGTTTTTT.

This clonotype has only a few counts. V is TRBV7-2 and J is TRBJ2-1; possibly TRBD1 for D (6 bases). Germline V gene lookup returns CDR1 SGHTA and CDR2 FQGNSA. Trimming shortened V by 4 bases and J by 5 bases, and 12 bases separated the two germline ends. There are 14 residues in the CDR3. The CDR3 bases are TGTGCCAGCAGCTACATACGGACAGACAATGAGCAGTTCTTC. Protein product: CASSYIRTDNEQFF.

The chain has TRBV15 and TRBJ2-1; TRBD1 is a possible D gene (7 bases). Per germline, CDR1 LNHNV and CDR2 YYDKDF (reference sequence). V was cut by 4 bases and J by 0 bases, with 19 bases left in between. This CDR3 has 18 amino acids. The DNA for the CDR3 is TGTGCCACCAGCACCTTGGAGGAGGGGGCCGGCTCCTACAATGAGCAGTTCTTC. Its translation is CATSTLEEGAGSYNEQFF.

The V call is TRBV15, the J call TRBJ2-4; D remains unclear. The end of the DNA aligns better with TRBJ2-7, so the J call may be wrong. The CDR3 consists of 13 residues. CDR1 is LNHNV, CDR2 YYDKDF, per germline (reference sequence). CDR3: CATSRDIVYEQYF. The CDR3 DNA reads as TGTGCCACCAGCAGAGATATCGTTTACGAGCAGTACTTC.

This clonotype turned up a few times. V gene TRBV21-1 combines with J gene TRBJ1-2. TRBV21-1 is marked as a pseudogene. This CDR3 is built from 13 residues. This CDR3 is CASSLSAGGGYTF. Here the CDR3 DNA reads TGTGCCAGCAGCCTGTCGGCGGGGGGTGGCTACACCTTC.

This clonotype was observed a handful of times. This chain connects TRBV20-1 to TRBJ2-7; 8 positions match TRBD2. The CDR3 is 13 amino acids. With 5 bases clipped from V and 4 bases from J, the junction kept 7 bases outside the gene matches. Germline V gene sequence: CDR1 DFQATT, CDR2 SNEGSKA (reference sequence). The CDR3 DNA sequence: TGCAGTGCTCCGTTGGTAGCGGGGTACGAGCAGTACTTC. Amino acids: CSAPLVAGYEQYF.